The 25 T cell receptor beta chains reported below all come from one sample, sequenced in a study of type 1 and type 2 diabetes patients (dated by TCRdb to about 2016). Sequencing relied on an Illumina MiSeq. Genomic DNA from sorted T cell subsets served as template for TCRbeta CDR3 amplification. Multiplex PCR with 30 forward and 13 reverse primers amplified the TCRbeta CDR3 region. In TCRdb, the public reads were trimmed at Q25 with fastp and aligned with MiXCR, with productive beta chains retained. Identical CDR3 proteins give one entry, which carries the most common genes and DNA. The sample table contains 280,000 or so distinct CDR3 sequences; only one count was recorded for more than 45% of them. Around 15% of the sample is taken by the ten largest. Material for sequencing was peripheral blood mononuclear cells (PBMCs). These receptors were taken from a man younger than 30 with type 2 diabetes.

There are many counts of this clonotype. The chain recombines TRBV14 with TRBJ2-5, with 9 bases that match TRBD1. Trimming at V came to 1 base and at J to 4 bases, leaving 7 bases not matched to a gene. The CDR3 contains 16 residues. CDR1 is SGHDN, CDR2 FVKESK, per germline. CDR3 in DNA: TGTGCCAGCAGCCAAGTAAATACAGGGGGCTTAGAGACCCAGTACTTC. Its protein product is CASSQVNTGGLETQYF.

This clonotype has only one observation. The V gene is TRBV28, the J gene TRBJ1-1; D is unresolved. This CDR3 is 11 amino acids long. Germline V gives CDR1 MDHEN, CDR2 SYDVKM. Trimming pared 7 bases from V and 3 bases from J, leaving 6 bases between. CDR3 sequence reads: CASNQDTEAFF. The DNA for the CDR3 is TGTGCCAGCAATCAGGACACTGAAGCTTTCTTT.

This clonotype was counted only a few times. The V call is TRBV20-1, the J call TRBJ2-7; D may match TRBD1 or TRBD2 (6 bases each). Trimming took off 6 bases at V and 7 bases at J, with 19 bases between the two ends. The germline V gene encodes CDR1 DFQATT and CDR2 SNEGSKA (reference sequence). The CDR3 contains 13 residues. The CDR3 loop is CSAVLGGTREQYF. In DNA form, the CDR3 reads TGCAGTGCAGTGTTAGGGGGGACAAGGGAGCAGTACTTC.

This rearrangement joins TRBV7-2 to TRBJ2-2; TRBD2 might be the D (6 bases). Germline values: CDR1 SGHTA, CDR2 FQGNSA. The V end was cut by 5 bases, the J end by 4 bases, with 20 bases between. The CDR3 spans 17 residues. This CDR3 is CASSPSRRGPRTGELFF. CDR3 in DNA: TGTGCCAGCAGCCCTAGCCGGCGGGGTCCCCGCACCGGGGAGCTGTTTTTT.

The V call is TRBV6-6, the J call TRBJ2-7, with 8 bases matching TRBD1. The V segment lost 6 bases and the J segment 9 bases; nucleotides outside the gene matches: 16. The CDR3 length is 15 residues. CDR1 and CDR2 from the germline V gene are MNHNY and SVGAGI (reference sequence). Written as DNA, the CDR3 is TGTGCCAGCAGCCTACATGGGACAGGAGAACAAGTGCAGTACTTC. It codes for CASSLHGTGEQVQYF.

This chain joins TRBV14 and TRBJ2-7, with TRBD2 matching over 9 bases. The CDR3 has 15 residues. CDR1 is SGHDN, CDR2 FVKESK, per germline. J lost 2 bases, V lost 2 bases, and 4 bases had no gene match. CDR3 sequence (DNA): TGTGCCAGCAGCCAACGGACTAGCGCGACCTACGAGCAGTACTTC. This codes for CASSQRTSATYEQYF.

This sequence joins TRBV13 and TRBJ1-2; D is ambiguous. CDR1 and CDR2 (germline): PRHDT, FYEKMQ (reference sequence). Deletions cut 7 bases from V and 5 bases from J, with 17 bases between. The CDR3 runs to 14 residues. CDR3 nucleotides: TGTGCCAGCACGATAGGCCGGGTTGAGTATGGCTACACCTTC. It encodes CASTIGRVEYGYTF.

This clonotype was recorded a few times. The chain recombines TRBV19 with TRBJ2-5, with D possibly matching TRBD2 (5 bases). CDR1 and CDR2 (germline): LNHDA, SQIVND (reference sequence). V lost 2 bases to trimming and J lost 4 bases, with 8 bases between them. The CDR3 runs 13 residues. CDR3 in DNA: TGTGCCAGTAGTATAAATCGGGGAGAGACCCAGTACTTC. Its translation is CASSINRGETQYF.

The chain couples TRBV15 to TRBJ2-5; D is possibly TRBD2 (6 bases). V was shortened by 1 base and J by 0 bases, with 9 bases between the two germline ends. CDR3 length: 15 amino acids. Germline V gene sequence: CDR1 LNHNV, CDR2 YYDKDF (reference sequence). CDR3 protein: CATSRVGGYQETQYF. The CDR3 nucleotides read TGTGCCACCAGCAGAGTGGGAGGTTACCAAGAGACCCAGTACTTC.

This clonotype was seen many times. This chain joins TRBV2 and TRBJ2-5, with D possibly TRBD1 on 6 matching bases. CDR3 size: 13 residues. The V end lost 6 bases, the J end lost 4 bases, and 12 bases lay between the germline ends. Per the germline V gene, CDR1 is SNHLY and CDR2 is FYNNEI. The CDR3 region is CASRDSGIETQYF. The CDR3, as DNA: TGTGCCAGCAGGGACAGTGGGATAGAGACCCAGTACTTC.

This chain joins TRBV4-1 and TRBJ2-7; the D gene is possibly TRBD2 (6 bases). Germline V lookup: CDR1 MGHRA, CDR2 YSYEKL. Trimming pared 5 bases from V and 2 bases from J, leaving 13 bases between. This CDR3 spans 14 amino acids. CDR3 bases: TGCGCCAGCAGCACCGGGACTGCAGCCTACGAGCAGTACTTC. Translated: CASSTGTAAYEQYF.

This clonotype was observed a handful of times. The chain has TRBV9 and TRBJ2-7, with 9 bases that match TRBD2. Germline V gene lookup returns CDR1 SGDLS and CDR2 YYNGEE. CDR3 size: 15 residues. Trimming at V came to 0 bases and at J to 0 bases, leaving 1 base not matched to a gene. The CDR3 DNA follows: TGTGCCAGCAGCGTAGCTAGCGGGACCTCCTACGAGCAGTACTTC. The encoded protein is CASSVASGTSYEQYF.

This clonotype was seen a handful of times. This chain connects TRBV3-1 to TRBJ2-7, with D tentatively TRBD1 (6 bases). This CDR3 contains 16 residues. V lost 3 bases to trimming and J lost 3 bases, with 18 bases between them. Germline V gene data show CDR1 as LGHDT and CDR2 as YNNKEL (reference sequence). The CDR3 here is CASSQAQTGMGYEQYF. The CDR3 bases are TGTGCCAGCAGCCAGGCCCAAACAGGGATGGGCTACGAGCAGTACTTC.

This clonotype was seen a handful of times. The CDR3 loop reads CASRERETGELFF. DNA for the CDR3: TGTGCCAGCAGGGAGCGGGAGACCGGGGAGCTGTTTTTT. This chain joins TRBV12-3 or TRBV12-4 and TRBJ2-2; TRBD2 aligns across 8 bases. J was trimmed by 5 bases and V by 6 bases; bases with no gene match: 2. The CDR3 is 13 residues long.

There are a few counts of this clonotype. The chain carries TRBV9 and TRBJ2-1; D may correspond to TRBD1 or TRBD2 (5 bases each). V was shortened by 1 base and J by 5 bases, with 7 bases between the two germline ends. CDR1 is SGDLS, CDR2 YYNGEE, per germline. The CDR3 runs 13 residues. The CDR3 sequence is CASSVRGDNEQFF. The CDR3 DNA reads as TGTGCCAGCAGCGTAAGGGGAGACAATGAGCAGTTCTTC.

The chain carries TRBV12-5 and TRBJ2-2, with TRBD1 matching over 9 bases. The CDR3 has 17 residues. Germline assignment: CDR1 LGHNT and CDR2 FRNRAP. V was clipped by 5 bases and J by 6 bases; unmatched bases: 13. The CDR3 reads CASGPTPGQGYAGELFF. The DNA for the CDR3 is TGTGCTAGTGGTCCGACCCCGGGACAGGGATACGCCGGGGAGCTGTTTTTT.

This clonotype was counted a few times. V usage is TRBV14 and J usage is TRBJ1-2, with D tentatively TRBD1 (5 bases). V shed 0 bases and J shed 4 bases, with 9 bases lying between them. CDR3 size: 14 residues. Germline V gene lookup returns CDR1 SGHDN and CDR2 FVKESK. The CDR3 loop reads CASSQEGGVYGYTF. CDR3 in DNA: TGTGCCAGCAGCCAAGAGGGGGGTGTCTATGGCTACACCTTC.

The CDR3 protein is CATSRSGQENTEAFF. The CDR3, as DNA: TGTGCCACCAGCAGATCGGGACAGGAGAACACTGAAGCTTTCTTT. The V gene is TRBV15, the J gene TRBJ1-1; TRBD1 matches 8 bases. The germline V gene has CDR1 LNHNV and CDR2 YYDKDF (reference sequence). The CDR3 totals 15 residues. Unmatched junction bases numbered 3, after V lost 2 bases and J lost 1 base.

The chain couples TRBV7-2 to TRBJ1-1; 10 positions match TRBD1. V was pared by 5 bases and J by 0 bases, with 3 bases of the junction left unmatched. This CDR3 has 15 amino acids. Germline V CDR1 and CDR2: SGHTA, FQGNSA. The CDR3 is CASSQTGGMNTEAFF. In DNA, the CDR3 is TGTGCCAGCAGCCAGACAGGGGGCATGAACACTGAAGCTTTCTTT. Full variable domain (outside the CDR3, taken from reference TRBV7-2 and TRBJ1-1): GAGVSQSPSNKVTEKGKDVELRCDPISGHTALYWYRQSLGQGLEFLIYFQGNSAPDKSGLPSDRFSAERTGGSVSTLTIQRTQQEDSAVYLCASSQTGGMNTEAFFGQGTRLTVV.

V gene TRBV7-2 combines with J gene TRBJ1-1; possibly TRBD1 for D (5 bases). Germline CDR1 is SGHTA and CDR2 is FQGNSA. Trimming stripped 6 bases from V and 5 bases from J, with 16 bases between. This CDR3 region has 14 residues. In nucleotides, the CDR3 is TGTGCCAGCAGTTACATTGGGGGGATGACTGAAGCTTTCTTT. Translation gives CASSYIGGMTEAFF.

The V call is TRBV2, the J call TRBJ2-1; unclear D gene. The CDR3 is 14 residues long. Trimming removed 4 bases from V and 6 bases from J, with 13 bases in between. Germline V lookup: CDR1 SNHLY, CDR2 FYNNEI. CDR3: CASSVIAGSNEQFF. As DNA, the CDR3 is TGTGCCAGCAGTGTTATAGCAGGTTCCAATGAGCAGTTCTTC.

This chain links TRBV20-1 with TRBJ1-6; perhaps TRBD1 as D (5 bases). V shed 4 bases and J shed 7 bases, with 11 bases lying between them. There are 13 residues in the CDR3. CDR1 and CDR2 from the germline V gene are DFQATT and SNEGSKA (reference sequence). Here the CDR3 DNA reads TGCAGTGCTACCTTGGGGGGGAATTCACCCCTCCACTTT. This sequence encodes CSATLGGNSPLHF.

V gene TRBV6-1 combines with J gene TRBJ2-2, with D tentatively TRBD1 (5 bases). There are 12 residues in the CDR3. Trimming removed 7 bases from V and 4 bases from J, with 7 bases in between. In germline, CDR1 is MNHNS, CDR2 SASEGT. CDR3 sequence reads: CASTQGTGELFF. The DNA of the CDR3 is TGTGCCAGCACCCAGGGCACCGGGGAGCTGTTTTTT.

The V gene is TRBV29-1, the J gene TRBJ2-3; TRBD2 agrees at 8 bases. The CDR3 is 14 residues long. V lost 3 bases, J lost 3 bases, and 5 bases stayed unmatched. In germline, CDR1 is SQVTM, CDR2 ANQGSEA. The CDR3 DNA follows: TGCAGCGTTGATCAGGGACTAGGTACAGATACGCAGTATTTT. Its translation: CSVDQGLGTDTQYF.

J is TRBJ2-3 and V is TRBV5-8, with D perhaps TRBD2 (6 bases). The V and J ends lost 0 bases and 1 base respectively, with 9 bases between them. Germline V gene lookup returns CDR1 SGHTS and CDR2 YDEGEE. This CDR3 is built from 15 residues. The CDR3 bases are TGTGCCAGCAGCTTGGGACTAGAGGGCACAGATACGCAGTATTTT. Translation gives CASSLGLEGTDTQYF. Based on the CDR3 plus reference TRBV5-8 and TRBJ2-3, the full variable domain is EAGVTQSPTHLIKTRGQQATLRCSPISGHTSVYWYQQALGLGLQFLLWYDEGEERNRGNFPPRFSGRQFPNYSSELNVNALELEDSALYLCASSLGLEGTDTQYFGPGTRLTVL.